Listed below are T cell receptor beta chains from one sample, sequenced in a study of shared clonotypes between healthy human individuals. Sequencing used immunoSEQ multiplex PCR; TCRdb keeps in-frame clones, though not all of them. The data hold about 490,000 clones, with around three quarters observed a single time. The sequenced sample consisted of PBMCs. The origin of the receptors is a middle-aged woman in good health. Some clones in this sample may be carry-over from other donors' samples. The CDR3 runs from the conserved cysteine through the conserved F or W. Each record gives: J gene, CDR3 length, D gene, V gene, clone size, CDR3 DNA, CDR3 protein. D genes are given only for firm matches. Only some rows state a clone size, as once, few, many or a class for expanded clones.

j_gene: TRBJ2-7; len: 13; d_gene: -; v_gene: TRBV28; abundance: -; CDR3nt: TGTGCCAGCAGTTTAAGTAACACTTACGAGCAGTACTTC; CDR3aa: CASSLSNTYEQYF
j_gene: TRBJ2-1; len: 13; d_gene: TRBD1; v_gene: TRBV4-1; abundance: once; CDR3nt: TGCGCCAGCAGCCAAGTGGGACAGAAAAAGCAGTTCTTC; CDR3aa: CASSQVGQKKQFF
j_gene: TRBJ2-5; len: 13; d_gene: TRBD1; v_gene: TRBV19; abundance: -; CDR3nt: TGTGCCAGTAGTATTCAGGGGGAAGAGACCCAGTACTTC; CDR3aa: CASSIQGEETQYF
j_gene: TRBJ1-1; len: 13; d_gene: -; v_gene: TRBV15; abundance: -; CDR3nt: TGTGCCACCAGCAGAGGGCTGCGGGCTGAAGCTTTCTTT; CDR3aa: CATSRGLRAEAFF
j_gene: TRBJ2-1; len: 15; d_gene: TRBD2; v_gene: TRBV19; abundance: -; CDR3nt: TGTGCCACCCAGTCCCTGGCGGGAGATTACAATGAGCAGTTCTTC; CDR3aa: CATQSLAGDYNEQFF
j_gene: TRBJ1-1; len: 14; d_gene: -; v_gene: TRBV6-1; abundance: few; CDR3nt: TGTGCCAGCAGCACTCAGGGGAAGGGCACTGAAGCTTTCTTT; CDR3aa: CASSTQGKGTEAFF
j_gene: TRBJ1-2; len: 13; d_gene: -; v_gene: TRBV27; abundance: -; CDR3nt: TGTGCCAGCAGTTTACGTGGTCCCCGCGGCTACACCTTC; CDR3aa: CASSLRGPRGYTF
j_gene: TRBJ1-5; len: 17; d_gene: TRBD1; v_gene: TRBV27; abundance: -; CDR3nt: TGTGCCAGCAGTTTGGGCACTATTGGGACAGGCAATCAGCCCCAGCATTTT; CDR3aa: CASSLGTIGTGNQPQHF
j_gene: TRBJ2-3; len: 16; d_gene: TRBD2; v_gene: TRBV28; abundance: -; CDR3nt: TGTGCCAGCAGTTCACTTAGATTAGCGGGATATCATACGCAGTATTTT; CDR3aa: CASSSLRLAGYHTQYF
j_gene: TRBJ2-7; len: 16; d_gene: -; v_gene: TRBV4-3; abundance: -; CDR3nt: TGCGCCAGCAGCCAAGACACTGGGTTAGGGGGGAACGAGCAGTACTTC; CDR3aa: CASSQDTGLGGNEQYF
j_gene: TRBJ2-3; len: 14; d_gene: -; v_gene: TRBV27; abundance: -; CDR3nt: TGTGCCAGCAGGAATAGGGGGACCGTGGATACGCAGTATTTT; CDR3aa: CASRNRGTVDTQYF
j_gene: TRBJ2-1; len: 14; d_gene: -; v_gene: TRBV10-3; abundance: -; CDR3nt: TGTGCCATCCGAGGGGGGGAGCGCTACAATGAGCAGTTCTTC; CDR3aa: CAIRGGERYNEQFF
j_gene: TRBJ2-3; len: 16; d_gene: -; v_gene: TRBV11-3; abundance: -; CDR3nt: TGTGCCAGCAGCTTAGGACTATCTGTTAGCACAGATACGCAGTATTTT; CDR3aa: CASSLGLSVSTDTQYF
j_gene: TRBJ2-7; len: 16; d_gene: TRBD2; v_gene: TRBV5-4; abundance: many; CDR3nt: TGTGCCAGCAGCCCCCTCCCGGGTGCGGGAGGCGACGAGCAGTACTTC; CDR3aa: CASSPLPGAGGDEQYF
j_gene: TRBJ2-3; len: 16; d_gene: -; v_gene: TRBV19; abundance: -; CDR3nt: TGTGCCAGTAGTATTTTGGGGAGGTGGGGCACAGATACGCAGTATTTT; CDR3aa: CASSILGRWGTDTQYF
j_gene: TRBJ1-3; len: 18; d_gene: -; v_gene: TRBV21-1; abundance: -; CDR3nt: TGTGCCAGCAGCAAAGTAACGTTAACAGGGGGCTCTGGAAACACCATATATTTT; CDR3aa: CASSKVTLTGGSGNTIYF
j_gene: TRBJ2-4; len: 14; d_gene: -; v_gene: TRBV2; abundance: -; CDR3nt: TGTGCCAGCAGTACTACGGGACACAAAAACATTCAGTACTTC; CDR3aa: CASSTTGHKNIQYF
j_gene: TRBJ2-3; len: 17; d_gene: -; v_gene: TRBV5-1; abundance: -; CDR3nt: TGCGCCAGCAGCTTGGCGGACAGCTCGACGCACACAGATACGCAGTATTTT; CDR3aa: CASSLADSSTHTDTQYF
j_gene: TRBJ2-7; len: 14; d_gene: TRBD1; v_gene: TRBV30; abundance: -; CDR3nt: TGTGCCTGGAGTTCTAGGACAGGAACCTACGAGCAGTACTTC; CDR3aa: CAWSSRTGTYEQYF
j_gene: TRBJ1-2; len: 16; d_gene: -; v_gene: TRBV10-3; abundance: -; CDR3nt: TGTGCCATCAGGCCCGGTGTAGGACAGTTAAACTATGGCTACACCTTC; CDR3aa: CAIRPGVGQLNYGYTF
j_gene: TRBJ2-3; len: 16; d_gene: TRBD2; v_gene: TRBV7-9; abundance: -; CDR3nt: TGTGCCAGCAGCCCCCAAGCGGGAGGGTTAGGAGATACGCAGTATTTT; CDR3aa: CASSPQAGGLGDTQYF
j_gene: TRBJ2-7; len: 14; d_gene: TRBD1; v_gene: TRBV5-6; abundance: -; CDR3nt: TGTGCCAGCAGCTACGGGACAGGGATCTACGAGCAGTACTTC; CDR3aa: CASSYGTGIYEQYF
j_gene: TRBJ2-2; len: 15; d_gene: -; v_gene: TRBV19; abundance: -; CDR3nt: TGTGCCAGTATCCTCACAGGAACGAACACCGGGGAGCTGTTTTTT; CDR3aa: CASILTGTNTGELFF
j_gene: TRBJ1-2; len: 14; d_gene: TRBD1; v_gene: TRBV29-1; abundance: -; CDR3nt: TGCAGCGTCGCTCCGACAGGGGGCATCTATGGCTACACCTTC; CDR3aa: CSVAPTGGIYGYTF
j_gene: TRBJ1-4; len: 15; d_gene: TRBD1; v_gene: TRBV27; abundance: -; CDR3nt: TGTGCCAGCAGTACTCGGACAGGGAGGGATGAAAAACTGTTTTTT; CDR3aa: CASSTRTGRDEKLFF
j_gene: TRBJ1-1; len: 13; d_gene: TRBD1; v_gene: TRBV11-2; abundance: -; CDR3nt: TGTGCCAGCAGCCCCGACAGGGAGGCTGAAGCTTTCTTT; CDR3aa: CASSPDREAEAFF
j_gene: TRBJ2-2; len: 15; d_gene: -; v_gene: TRBV30; abundance: -; CDR3nt: TGTGCCTGGATCCGCGAGAGCGCGAACACCGGGGAGCTGTTTTTT; CDR3aa: CAWIRESANTGELFF
j_gene: TRBJ1-3; len: 15; d_gene: -; v_gene: TRBV11-2; abundance: once; CDR3nt: TGTGCCAGCAGCCTAGGGGCGAACTCTGGAAACACCATATATTTT; CDR3aa: CASSLGANSGNTIYF
j_gene: TRBJ1-1; len: 12; d_gene: -; v_gene: TRBV28; abundance: few; CDR3nt: TGTGCCAGCACCAGTCCATACGTGGAAGCTTTCTTT; CDR3aa: CASTSPYVEAFF
j_gene: TRBJ2-6; len: 18; d_gene: TRBD1; v_gene: TRBV6-1; abundance: -; CDR3nt: TGTGCCAGCAGTGAAAATAACAGGGGGCTGACTGGGGCCAACGTCCTGACTTTC; CDR3aa: CASSENNRGLTGANVLTF
j_gene: TRBJ2-3; len: 14; d_gene: TRBD1; v_gene: TRBV7-6; abundance: -; CDR3nt: TGTGCCAGCAGCCATCGGACAGGGGTAGATACGCAGTATTTT; CDR3aa: CASSHRTGVDTQYF
j_gene: TRBJ2-7; len: 15; d_gene: TRBD2; v_gene: TRBV7-2; abundance: -; CDR3nt: TGTGCCAGCAGCTTTAGCGGGGGGAGCTCCTACGAGCAGTACTTC; CDR3aa: CASSFSGGSSYEQYF
j_gene: TRBJ2-5; len: 17; d_gene: TRBD2; v_gene: TRBV18; abundance: -; CDR3nt: TGTGCCAGCTCACCAGGGACTAGCGGAGGAGGGCAAGAGACCCAGTACTTC; CDR3aa: CASSPGTSGGGQETQYF
j_gene: TRBJ2-1; len: 17; d_gene: TRBD2; v_gene: TRBV4-1; abundance: -; CDR3nt: TGCGCCAGCAGCCAAGGCCTAGCGGGAGGGCTTGGTCACGAGCAGTTCTTC; CDR3aa: CASSQGLAGGLGHEQFF
j_gene: TRBJ2-7; len: 16; d_gene: TRBD1; v_gene: TRBV11-2; abundance: -; CDR3nt: TGTGCCAGCAGCCCTATAGGACAGGGGAAGTCTCACGAGCAGTACTTC; CDR3aa: CASSPIGQGKSHEQYF
j_gene: TRBJ2-1; len: 13; d_gene: -; v_gene: TRBV14; abundance: few; CDR3nt: TGTGCCAGCAGCCGTTCCGCCTGGGCCGAGCAGTTCTTC; CDR3aa: CASSRSAWAEQFF
j_gene: TRBJ2-5; len: 13; d_gene: -; v_gene: TRBV5-1; abundance: -; CDR3nt: TGCGCCAGCAGCCCGGAGGGGTTCGCGACCCAGTACTTC; CDR3aa: CASSPEGFATQYF
j_gene: TRBJ2-1; len: 13; d_gene: TRBD1; v_gene: TRBV15; abundance: -; CDR3nt: TGTGCCACCAGGGGGACAGGGTTGAATGAGCAGCTCTTC; CDR3aa: CATRGTGLNEQLF
j_gene: TRBJ2-6; len: 22; d_gene: TRBD1; v_gene: TRBV6-1; abundance: few; CDR3nt: TGTGCCAGCAGTGAAATTGGAGGGCTAGAACAGGGGGTCTTATCTGGGGCCAACGTCCTGACTTTC; CDR3aa: CASSEIGGLEQGVLSGANVLTF
j_gene: TRBJ2-7; len: 15; d_gene: TRBD2; v_gene: TRBV6-1; abundance: few; CDR3nt: TGTGCCAGCGGAAGGACTAGCGGTATTTCCTACGAGCAGTACTTC; CDR3aa: CASGRTSGISYEQYF
j_gene: TRBJ1-2; len: 13; d_gene: -; v_gene: TRBV5-1; abundance: -; CDR3nt: TGCGCCAGCAGCTTGGTGTCGGTTGGGGGCTACACCTTC; CDR3aa: CASSLVSVGGYTF
j_gene: TRBJ1-4; len: 21; d_gene: -; v_gene: TRBV27; abundance: -; CDR3nt: TGTGCCAGCAGTTTATCGGATGACCAACCCCGTCTAACAGGGAATAATGAAAAACTGTTTTTT; CDR3aa: CASSLSDDQPRLTGNNEKLFF
j_gene: TRBJ1-3; len: 14; d_gene: -; v_gene: TRBV7-9; abundance: -; CDR3nt: TGTGCCAGCAGCTTGGGAGGACCTGGAAACACCATATATTTT; CDR3aa: CASSLGGPGNTIYF
j_gene: TRBJ2-3; len: 14; d_gene: -; v_gene: TRBV7-9; abundance: -; CDR3nt: TGTGCCAGCAGCCTGGACGTGTTGTTGGTATCGCAGTATTTT; CDR3aa: CASSLDVLLVSQYF
j_gene: TRBJ2-7; len: 14; d_gene: TRBD2; v_gene: TRBV28; abundance: -; CDR3nt: TGTGCCAGCAGCACAACTAGCGGGGCCTACGAGCAGTACTTC; CDR3aa: CASSTTSGAYEQYF